Shown below are 22 T cell receptor beta chains from a single sample sequenced in a study of long-term antiretroviral therapy in people with HIV. Survey-level resolution applied to immunoSEQ assay v3.0. TCRdb keeps only in-frame clones here, not all; method: immunoSEQ multiplex PCR. The repertoire has thousands of clones, around 79% of them found once; the top ten carry 15% to 20%. The sample here was unsorted PBMCs, taken 0.1 years after starting antiretroviral therapy. These receptors were taken from a man aged 40-49 years with HIV.

The V gene is TRBV9, the J gene TRBJ2-7, with TRBD1 identical over 9 bases. V shed 2 bases and J 1 base; nucleotides not matched to a gene: 7. Per germline, CDR1 SGDLS and CDR2 YYNGEE. This CDR3 is 16 amino acids long. CDR3 nucleotide sequence: TGTGCCAGCAGCGTTGATACCGGGACAGGGTCCTACGAGCAGTACTTC. Its protein is CASSVDTGTGSYEQYF.

This chain uses TRBV5-1 with TRBJ1-5; D might be TRBD1 (6 bases). The CDR3 is 16 residues long. Trimming stripped 2 bases from V and 5 bases from J, with 17 bases between. From germline, CDR1 is SGHRS and CDR2 YFSETQ. CDR3: CASSFPKGDLYQPQHF. The CDR3 nucleotides are TGCGCCAGCAGCTTTCCTAAGGGGGACCTATATCAGCCCCAGCATTTT.

In this sample, this clone turned up once. The V call is TRBV4-1, the J call TRBJ1-1, with D perhaps TRBD1 (5 bases). Germline values: CDR1 MGHRA, CDR2 YSYEKL. This CDR3 has 14 amino acids. V dropped 1 base and J dropped 1 base, with 7 bases sitting between them. The CDR3 nucleotides read TGCGCCAGCAGCCAAGGGGGCGCGAACACTGAAGCTTTCTTT. As protein: CASSQGGANTEAFF.

This clone was found once. V is TRBV12-5 and J is TRBJ1-1, with D unresolved. Trimming took 0 bases from V and 3 from J, leaving 8 bases between them. The length of the CDR3 is 14 residues. Per germline, CDR1 LGHNT and CDR2 FRNRAP. CDR3: CASGLVASHTEAFF. CDR3 DNA: TGTGCTAGTGGTTTGGTAGCCAGTCACACTGAAGCTTTCTTT.

In DNA form, the CDR3 reads TGTGCCAGCAGTGAATTGAGCTCTGGAAACACCATATATTTT. Amino acids: CASSELSSGNTIYF. The chain employs TRBV25-1 and TRBJ1-3; D not resolved. Deletions cut 1 base from V and 0 bases from J, with 4 bases between. Germline V CDR1 and CDR2: MGHDK, SYGVNS. The CDR3 contains 14 residues.

This chain uses TRBV5-1 with TRBJ1-3, with 10 bases matching TRBD1. CDR3 size: 18 residues. CDR1 and CDR2 from the germline V gene are SGHRS and YFSETQ. V was clipped by 5 bases and J by 4 bases; unmatched bases: 15. The CDR3 sequence: CASRRDWSGQGPGNTIYF. CDR3 bases: TGCGCCAGCAGACGGGATTGGTCGGGACAGGGGCCGGGAAACACCATATATTTT.

The CDR3, as DNA: TGTGCCTGGGGGCCGAGGACAGGGTTGACAGATACGCAGTATTTT. Translated, it gives CAWGPRTGLTDTQYF. The V gene is TRBV30, the J gene TRBJ2-3; TRBD1 aligns across 8 bases. This CDR3 has 15 residues. V dropped 5 bases and J dropped 3; count of bases not matched to a gene: 10. The V gene's germline CDR1 is GTSNPN and CDR2 SVGIG (reference sequence).

The V gene is TRBV6-1, the J gene TRBJ1-2, with D unclear. In germline, CDR1 is MNHNS, CDR2 SASEGT. Trimming cost V 1 base and J 5 bases, with 8 bases left between them. The CDR3 covers 13 residues. CDR3 loop: CASSEDGRYGYTF. For the CDR3, the DNA is TGTGCCAGCAGTGAAGACGGACGTTATGGCTACACCTTC.

The chain couples TRBV6-5 to TRBJ1-2; no firm D call. The CDR3 spans 16 residues. Deletions cut 2 bases from V and 4 bases from J, with 17 bases between. CDR1 is MNHEY and CDR2 is SVGAGI in the germline V gene. The DNA for the CDR3 is TGTGCCAGCAGTTACAGCGTATTACTAGGCCTCTATGGCTACACCTTC. Its translation is CASSYSVLLGLYGYTF.

The rearrangement uses TRBV10-3 and TRBJ2-2; D may be TRBD2 (6 bases). The V end was cut by 0 bases, the J end by 1 base, with 6 bases between. CDR1 is ENHRY and CDR2 is SYGVKD in the germline V gene. The CDR3 is 15 residues long. For the CDR3, the DNA is TGTGCCATCAGTGAGTCCGGGGGGAACACCGGGGAGCTGTTTTTT. It encodes CAISESGGNTGELFF.

The V gene is TRBV11-3, the J gene TRBJ2-7; no reliable D call. This CDR3 spans 15 amino acids. Germline loops: CDR1 SGHNT, CDR2 YENEEA. Trimming pared 2 bases from V and 3 bases from J, leaving 14 bases between. The CDR3: CASSLRPGSYYEQYF. In DNA, the CDR3 is TGTGCCAGCAGCTTAAGACCAGGATCCTACTACGAGCAGTACTTC. The full variable domain, its missing parts supplied by reference TRBV11-3 and TRBJ2-7, is EAGVVQSPRYKIIEKKQPVAFWCNPISGHNTLYWYLQNLGQGPELLIRYENEEAVDDSQLPKDRFSAERLKGVDSTLKIQPAELGDSAVYLCASSLRPGSYYEQYFGPGTRLTVT.

The rearrangement uses TRBV10-3 and TRBJ2-7; 8 bases agree with TRBD1. CDR3 length equals 12 residues. The trim removed 10 bases at V and 3 bases at J, leaving 5 bases unmatched. CDR1 ENHRY and CDR2 SYGVKD come from the germline V gene. The CDR3 DNA reads as TGTGCCAGCGGACAGGGCGACTACGAGCAGTACTTC. It yields the protein CASGQGDYEQYF.

This chain links TRBV15 with TRBJ1-3; D might be TRBD1 (6 bases). V lost 4 bases, J lost 0 bases, and 13 bases lay in between. This CDR3 spans 16 amino acids. Germline lookup yields CDR1 LNHNV and CDR2 YYDKDF (reference sequence). In DNA form, the CDR3 reads TGTGCCACCAGCAAAGATACAGGGAGCTCTGGAAACACCATATATTTT. Translating gives CATSKDTGSSGNTIYF.

The chain joins TRBV5-6 to TRBJ1-6; TRBD1 is a possible D gene (6 bases). The CDR3 totals 15 residues. The germline CDR1 and CDR2 sequences are SGHDT and YYEEEE. The ends were cut back, 4 bases at V and 8 bases at J, with 16 bases in the middle. In DNA form, the CDR3 reads TGTGCCAGCAGCCTTTCGCTAGGGGGGCATTCACCCCTCCACTTT. Protein: CASSLSLGGHSPLHF.

The CDR3 is CASSQSTGATNEKLFF. The DNA of the CDR3 is TGCGCCAGCAGCCAGAGTACAGGAGCAACTAATGAAAAACTGTTTTTT. V and J are TRBV4-3 and TRBJ1-4; TRBD1 might be the D (5 bases). V shed 3 bases and J shed 0 bases, with 11 bases lying between them. This CDR3 is built from 16 residues. Germline V CDR1 and CDR2: LGHNA, YSLEER.

This clone has just one count. The genes are TRBV7-9 and TRBJ2-7, with D possibly being TRBD1 (6 bases). From germline, CDR1 is SEHNR and CDR2 FQNEAQ (reference sequence). V gave up 2 bases and J gave up 1 base, with 12 bases separating them. This CDR3 comprises 15 residues. CDR3 sequence: CASSLFVDRSYEQYF. DNA of the CDR3: TGTGCCAGCAGCTTATTTGTGGACAGATCCTACGAGCAGTACTTC. The whole variable domain, filled in from reference TRBV7-9 and TRBJ2-7, reads DTGVSQNPRHKITKRGQNVTFRCDPISEHNRLYWYRQTLGQGPEFLTYFQNEAQLEKSRLLSDRFSAERPKGSFSTLEIQRTEQGDSAMYLCASSLFVDRSYEQYFGPGTRLTVT.

This chain's CDR3 is CASRHANTEAFF. CDR3 bases: TGTGCCAGCCGGCACGCGAACACTGAAGCTTTCTTT. The gene calls are TRBV6-5 and TRBJ1-1; D call uncertain. The V end was cut by 8 bases, the J end by 1 base, with 8 bases between. The CDR3 runs 12 residues. Germline V gene lookup returns CDR1 MNHEY and CDR2 SVGAGI.

The chain couples TRBV27 to TRBJ2-7; D is undetermined. V dropped 6 bases and J dropped 1 base, with 7 bases sitting between them. CDR1 is MNHEY, CDR2 SMNVEV, per germline (reference sequence). CDR3 size: 12 residues. CDR3 DNA sequence: TGTGCCAGCAGGTCACCGTCCTACGAGCAGTACTTC. It is translated as CASRSPSYEQYF.

Written as DNA, the CDR3 is TGCGCCAGCAGCTTGGGGACAGGGGTTCTGGGCTACGAGCAGTACTTC. Translation: CASSLGTGVLGYEQYF. The V and J genes are TRBV5-1 and TRBJ2-7; 9 bases match TRBD1. Germline V gene data show CDR1 as SGHRS and CDR2 as YFSETQ. V was pared by 0 bases and J by 3 bases, with 7 bases of the junction left unmatched. The CDR3 has 16 residues.

This clone was found a few times. The chain is built from TRBV9 and TRBJ1-3, with unresolved D. CDR3 length: 15 residues. CDR1 is SGDLS and CDR2 is YYNGEE in the germline V gene. Trimming took 3 bases from V and 0 from J, leaving 10 bases between them. The CDR3: CASSAQKGSGNTIYF. The CDR3 DNA reads TGTGCCAGCAGCGCTCAAAAGGGCTCTGGAAACACCATATATTTT. Combining the CDR3 with reference TRBV9 and TRBJ1-3 gives the whole variable domain DSGVTQTPKHLITATGQRVTLRCSPRSGDLSVYWYQQSLDQGLQFLIQYYNGEERAKGNILERFSAQQFPDLHSELNLSSLELGDSALYFCASSAQKGSGNTIYFGEGSWLTVV.

The CDR3 spells CASRPWAPADTQYF. The CDR3 DNA sequence: TGTGCCAGCCGCCCCTGGGCACCCGCAGATACGCAGTATTTT. The chain has TRBV27 and TRBJ2-3; D not certain. CDR1 MNHEY and CDR2 SMNVEV come from the germline V gene (reference sequence). CDR3 length: 14 amino acids. V lost 8 bases, J lost 4 bases, and 16 bases lay in between.

The chain has TRBV19 and TRBJ2-1, with TRBD1 matching 8 bases. This CDR3 is 14 amino acids long. Germline-derived CDR1 and CDR2 are LNHDA and SQIVND (reference sequence). V shed 3 bases, J shed 9 bases, and the junction held 7 bases outside the gene matches. CDR3 sequence (DNA): TGTGCCAGTAGTATCCAGGGGGCGTATGTTGAGCAGTTCTTC. Protein sequence: CASSIQGAYVEQFF.